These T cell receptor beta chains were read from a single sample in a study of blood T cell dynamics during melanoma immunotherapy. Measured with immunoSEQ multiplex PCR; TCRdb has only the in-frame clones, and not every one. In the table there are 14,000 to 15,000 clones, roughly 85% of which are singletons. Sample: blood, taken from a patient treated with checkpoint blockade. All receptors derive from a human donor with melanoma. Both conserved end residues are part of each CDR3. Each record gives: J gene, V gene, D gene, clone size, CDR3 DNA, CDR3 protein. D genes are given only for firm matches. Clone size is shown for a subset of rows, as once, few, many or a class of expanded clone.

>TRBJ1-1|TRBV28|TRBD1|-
TGTGCCAGCAGCGAGCTGGGGACAGGGGCTAACGCTGAAGCTTTCTTT
CASSELGTGANAEAFF
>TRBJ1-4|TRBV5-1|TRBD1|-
TGCGCCAGCAGCTTGGGACAGGGAGTGAGTGCAACTAATGAAAAACTGTTTTTT
CASSLGQGVSATNEKLFF
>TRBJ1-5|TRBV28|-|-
TGTGCCAGCAGCCTATCACAGGGAATAGGGTCCACAGATCAGCCCCAGCATTTT
CASSLSQGIGSTDQPQHF
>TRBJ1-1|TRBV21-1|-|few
TGTGCCAGCCCAGCCCCATCGAAAACTGAAGCTTTCTTT
CASPAPSKTEAFF
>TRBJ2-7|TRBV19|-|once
TGTGCCAGTAAGAGGGGGGAAGCGGCGACCTCCTACGAGCAGTACTTC
CASKRGEAATSYEQYF
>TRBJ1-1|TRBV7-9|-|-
TGTGCCAGCAGCCCAGGGGTGCACACTGAAGCTTTCTTT
CASSPGVHTEAFF
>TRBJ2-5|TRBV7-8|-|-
TGTGCCAGCAGCCGCGGACGCATCCTAGAGACCCAGTACTTC
CASSRGRILETQYF
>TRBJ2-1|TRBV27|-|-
TGTGCCAGCAGTTTCGGGACCTACAATGAGCAGTTCTTC
CASSFGTYNEQFF
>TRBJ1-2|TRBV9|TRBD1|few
TGTGCCAGCAGCGTAGGGGACAGATATGGCTACACCTTC
CASSVGDRYGYTF
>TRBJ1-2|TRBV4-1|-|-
TGCGCCAGCAGCCAGCTGAAGGATGTAGGTGGCTACACCTTC
CASSQLKDVGGYTF